These T cell receptor beta chains were read from a single sample in a study of OX40 agonist ivuxolimab in advanced cancers. Sequenced by immunoSEQ multiplex PCR; TCRdb stores in-frame clones only, minus some. The top ten hold roughly 5% of the sample, which has 50,000 to 65,000 clones, approximately 86% seen once. The sample in question was CD4+ or CD8+ T cells sorted from blood, obtained in a trial of the OX40 agonist ivuxolimab. The receptor source for this set is an adult with an advanced solid tumor such as melanoma, head and neck, liver or kidney cancer. Each CDR3 is given with its conserved first and last residue. The D gene is left open where the match is weak. Rows may omit the clone size; those that give it use once, few, many or a size class.

v_gene	d_gene	j_gene	abundance	CDR3nt	CDR3aa
TRBV5-4	-	TRBJ1-2	-	TGTGCCAGCACCCGGATGGGAGAGGGCTACACCTTC	CASTRMGEGYTF
TRBV18	-	TRBJ2-1	few	TGTGCCAGCTCACCCCCCACAGTTCGGAATGAGCAGTTCTTC	CASSPPTVRNEQFF
TRBV10-3	-	TRBJ1-2	few	TGTGCCATCAGTGAGTGGCTCAGCGGGGAGACTAACTATGGCTACACCTTC	CAISEWLSGETNYGYTF
TRBV18	-	TRBJ2-7	-	TGTGCCAGCTCACCTTGGGAAACCCTCTACGAGCAGTACTTC	CASSPWETLYEQYF
TRBV6-1	-	TRBJ2-4	-	TGTGCCAGCAGCGGGACCCTGCAAACCAAAAACATTCAGTACTTC	CASSGTLQTKNIQYF
TRBV7-9	-	TRBJ1-2	-	TGTGCCAGCAGCTTAGAGGGCAGGGGTGAAGGCTACACCTTC	CASSLEGRGEGYTF
TRBV18	-	TRBJ2-5	-	TGTGCCAGCTCACCGCCATCCGGGTTCCAAGAGACCCAGTACTTC	CASSPPSGFQETQYF
TRBV6-1	-	TRBJ2-7	few	TGTGCCAGCAGCCAGCCACGAGGACTCTCCTACGAGCAGTACTTC	CASSQPRGLSYEQYF
TRBV5-1	-	TRBJ2-7	-	TGCGCCAGCAGCTTGGACGGGGACGGGACCTACGAGCAGTACTTC	CASSLDGDGTYEQYF
TRBV19	-	TRBJ1-2	-	TGTGCCAGTAGTGAGTCTTGGGGAGTGTATGGCTACACCTTC	CASSESWGVYGYTF
TRBV6-5	-	TRBJ1-5	once	TGTGCCAGCAGACGAGGGGGCAATCAGCCCCAGCATTTT	CASRRGGNQPQHF
TRBV7-2	TRBD1	TRBJ2-7	-	TGTGCCAGCAGGGTCGGACAGGGGGCTTACGAGCAGTACTTC	CASRVGQGAYEQYF
TRBV4-3	-	TRBJ2-5	-	TGCGCCAGCAGCCAAGACCGGAAGGAGACCCAGTACTTC	CASSQDRKETQYF
TRBV7-9	-	TRBJ1-1	-	TGTGCCAGCAGCCTCCGGGGCGGTGGGGGTACTGAAGCTTTCTTT	CASSLRGGGGTEAFF
TRBV28	-	TRBJ1-3	-	TGTGCCAGCAGAGTTACACCTGGAAACACCATATATTTT	CASRVTPGNTIYF
TRBV6-5	-	TRBJ1-4	-	TGTGCCAGCAGTCCAATCGGGGTTAATGAAAAACTGTTTTTT	CASSPIGVNEKLFF
TRBV19	TRBD1	TRBJ2-3	-	TGTGCCAGTAGTATCCGGACAGGGATCCACACAGATACGCAGTATTTT	CASSIRTGIHTDTQYF
TRBV7-9	TRBD1	TRBJ2-1	once	TGTGCCAGCAGCGACCCTAACAGGGGGATCTACAATGAGCAGTTCTTC	CASSDPNRGIYNEQFF
TRBV14	TRBD2	TRBJ2-3	-	TGTGCCAGCAGCCAACGGGGGGGCGGCACAGATACGCAGTATTTT	CASSQRGGGTDTQYF
TRBV18	-	TRBJ2-7	-	TGTGCCAGCTCACCATTTACCCTAGCAACCTACGAGCAGTACTTC	CASSPFTLATYEQYF
TRBV20-1	TRBD1	TRBJ1-1	-	TGCAGTGTCCGGACAGGGGACGCTTTCTTT	CSVRTGDAFF
TRBV5-1	-	TRBJ2-3	-	TGCGCCAGCAGCTCCACCTCGGGACTGACAAGTAGAGATACGCAGTATTTT	CASSSTSGLTSRDTQYF
TRBV5-1	-	TRBJ2-1	-	TGCGCCAGCAGCTTGGGTCTAGCGCCCTCCTACAATGAGCAGTTCTTC	CASSLGLAPSYNEQFF
TRBV6-5	-	TRBJ1-1	-	TGTGCCAGCAGGCGGCAGGGAGCGAACACTGAAGCTTTCTTT	CASRRQGANTEAFF
TRBV6-5	TRBD2	TRBJ2-1	-	TGTGCCAGCAGTTACGAAGCGGGAGGGTTCAATGAGCAGTTCTTC	CASSYEAGGFNEQFF
TRBV7-9	TRBD1	TRBJ2-5	-	TGTGCCAGCAGAACGGGACAGGGAAGGGAGACCCAGTACTTC	CASRTGQGRETQYF
TRBV7-8	-	TRBJ1-2	once	TGTGCCAGCAGCTTAGAGGCAGGAAATTATGATGGCTACACCTTC	CASSLEAGNYDGYTF
TRBV28	-	TRBJ2-7	-	TGTGCCAGCAGTTTATCGGACGAGCAGTACTTC	CASSLSDEQYF
TRBV10-3	-	TRBJ1-5	once	TGTGCCATCAGTGAGGAGGGGGAAAACAATCAGCCCCAGCATTTT	CAISEEGENNQPQHF
TRBV19	-	TRBJ1-3	-	TGTGCCAGCCAAAACCGAGGACTCTTCTCTGGAAACACCATATATTTT	CASQNRGLFSGNTIYF
TRBV6-7	-	TRBJ2-7	few	TGTGCCAGCACTTACAGCGACATTGCCTCCTACGAGCAGTACTTC	CASTYSDIASYEQYF
TRBV27	TRBD2	TRBJ2-4	-	TGTGCCAGCAGTTGGGGGACTAGCGGGAGGGCCGGAAACATTCAGTACTTC	CASSWGTSGRAGNIQYF
TRBV5-3	TRBD1	TRBJ1-1	-	TGTGCCAGAAGCGCAGACACCGGGACAGGGGGCGCAGACACTGAAGCTTTCTTT	CARSADTGTGGADTEAFF
TRBV10-3	-	TRBJ2-7	-	TGTGCCATCAGGATTACTGACAGTGAAATCTCCTACGAGCAGTACTTC	CAIRITDSEISYEQYF
TRBV10-3	-	TRBJ2-3	few	TGTGCCACGCGAACCACAGATACGCAGTATTTT	CATRTTDTQYF
TRBV7-2	TRBD2	TRBJ2-1	once	TGTGCCAGCAGCCTAGGACTAGACTCCTACAATGAGCAGTTCTTC	CASSLGLDSYNEQFF
TRBV5-6	-	TRBJ1-2	-	TGTGCCAGCAGCCATTCCCGGGGGGCGCGTGGCTATGGCTACACCTTC	CASSHSRGARGYGYTF
TRBV6-6	TRBD1	TRBJ2-7	once	TGTGCCAGCAGTTCCCTAACGGGACAGGGCCACGAGCAGTACTTC	CASSSLTGQGHEQYF
TRBV7-9	-	TRBJ2-5	-	TGTGCCAGCAGCTTAGGTTCCGGAGAGACCCAGTACTTC	CASSLGSGETQYF
TRBV7-3	-	TRBJ2-3	once	TGTGCCAGCAGCTTAAGGATCACAGATACGCAGTATTTT	CASSLRITDTQYF
TRBV7-2	-	TRBJ1-1	once	TGTGCCAGCAGCGGGGTTACCAACACTGAAGCTTTCTTT	CASSGVTNTEAFF
TRBV7-9	-	TRBJ1-1	-	TGTGCCACTTCAGGACGGGAGGGGACTGAAGCTTTCTTT	CATSGREGTEAFF
TRBV5-1	TRBD2	TRBJ2-2	-	TGCGCCAGCAGCTTGGGGACTAGCGGGGGAGAGCTGTTTTTT	CASSLGTSGGELFF
TRBV9	TRBD1	TRBJ1-3	-	TGTGCCAGCGGATTATTGACAGGGGGCCAGGGAAACACCATATATTTT	CASGLLTGGQGNTIYF
TRBV7-8	-	TRBJ2-1	-	TGTGCCAGCAGCCCACTGGACCAGCTGGGGTCCAATGAGCAGTTCTTC	CASSPLDQLGSNEQFF
TRBV18	TRBD1	TRBJ1-6	-	TGTGCCAGCTCCCTTTACCAGGGACAGGGCGATAATTCACCCCTCCACTTT	CASSLYQGQGDNSPLHF
TRBV14	-	TRBJ2-1	-	TGTGCCAGCAGCCAAGAACAGGGAAGGTATGAGCAGTTCTTC	CASSQEQGRYEQFF
TRBV19	-	TRBJ2-5	-	TGTGCCAGTAGTATAGGGGGGACCCAGTACTTC	CASSIGGTQYF
TRBV27	TRBD1	TRBJ1-2	-	TGTGCCAGCAGTCCCCAACCGAGGGACAGGAGAAACTATGGCTACACCTTC	CASSPQPRDRRNYGYTF
TRBV27	-	TRBJ1-2	-	TGTGCCAGCAGTTATACAGGGCCTAACTATGGCTACACCTTC	CASSYTGPNYGYTF
TRBV7-2	-	TRBJ1-5	-	TGTGCCAGCAGCCTCCCCAATCAGCCCCAGCATTTT	CASSLPNQPQHF
TRBV21-1	-	TRBJ2-7	-	TGTGCCAGCAGCGCGCGCTACGAGCAGTACTTC	CASSARYEQYF
TRBV2	-	TRBJ2-3	-	TGTGCCAGCAGTACACAACCGTTAGATACGCAGTATTTT	CASSTQPLDTQYF
TRBV5-1	TRBD1	TRBJ2-2	-	TGCGCCAGCAGCATCCAAACAGGGGAGAACACCGGGGAGCTGTTTTTT	CASSIQTGENTGELFF